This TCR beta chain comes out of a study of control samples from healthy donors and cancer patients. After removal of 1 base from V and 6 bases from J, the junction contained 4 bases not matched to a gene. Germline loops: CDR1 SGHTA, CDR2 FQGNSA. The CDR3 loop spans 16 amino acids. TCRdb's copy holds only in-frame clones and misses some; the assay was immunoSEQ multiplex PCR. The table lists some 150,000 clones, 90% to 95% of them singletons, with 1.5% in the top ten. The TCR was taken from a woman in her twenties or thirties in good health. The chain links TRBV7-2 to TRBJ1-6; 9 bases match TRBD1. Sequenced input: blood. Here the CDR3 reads CASSLVGTGTNSPLHF. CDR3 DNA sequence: TGTGCCAGCAGCTTAGTAGGGACAGGGACTAATTCACCCCTCCACTTT.